This T cell receptor (beta chain) was captured in a study of patients and donors after allogeneic stem cell transplantation. Germline V CDR1 and CDR2: LGHDT, YNNKEL (reference sequence). CDR3 length equals 13 residues. Trimming cost V 0 bases and J 9 bases, with 9 bases left between them. Each CDR3 protein is one row after TCRdb ran MiXCR on the RT-PCR reads. The top ten clones hold around 30% of a sample with about 57,000 distinct CDR3 sequences, about 14% of them seen once. The sample holds many counts of this clonotype. The source of this sequence is a human donor who was either an allogeneic HSCT recipient or a stem cell or donor lymphocyte infusion donor (not recorded which). It is not recorded whose cells these are; they may come from a transplant donor. The sequenced sample consisted of blood, either unsorted or a sorted T cell fraction (not recorded which). V is TRBV3-1 and J is TRBJ1-5; no clear D gene. CDR3 amino acids: CASSQDSVWPQHF. The DNA of the CDR3 is TGTGCCAGCAGCCAAGATTCGGTGTGGCCCCAGCATTTT.